The 2 T cell receptor beta chains listed next were all sequenced from one sample in a study of T cell responses to AZD1222 COVID-19 vaccine. Here immunoSEQ multiplex PCR was the method, and the copy in TCRdb shows in-frame clones only, minus some. The data show fewer than 130,000 clones, with 85% to 95% seen just once and about 7.8% held by the top ten. The source material was peripheral blood, sampled on day 0 of AZD1222 vaccination. The receptors originated from an adult in good health.

This chain uses TRBV5-4 with TRBJ1-2; D not certain. Per the germline V gene, CDR1 is SGHNT and CDR2 is YYREEE (reference sequence). Between the trimmed V and J ends, which lost 1 base and 1 base, there was a span of 8 bases. The CDR3 is 14 residues long. In DNA, the CDR3 is TGTGCCAGCAGCTTGAACCAATTTAACTATGGCTACACCTTC. It yields the protein CASSLNQFNYGYTF.

V usage is TRBV28 and J usage is TRBJ1-5; 8 nucleotides match TRBD1. The CDR3 consists of 16 residues. Germline CDR1 is MDHEN and CDR2 is SYDVKM. Trimming cost V 5 bases and J 4 bases; bases outside gene matches: 10. In DNA, the CDR3 is TGTGCCAGCAGTAACACAGGGGGAGATAGGAATCAGCCCCAGCATTTT. Its protein is CASSNTGGDRNQPQHF.